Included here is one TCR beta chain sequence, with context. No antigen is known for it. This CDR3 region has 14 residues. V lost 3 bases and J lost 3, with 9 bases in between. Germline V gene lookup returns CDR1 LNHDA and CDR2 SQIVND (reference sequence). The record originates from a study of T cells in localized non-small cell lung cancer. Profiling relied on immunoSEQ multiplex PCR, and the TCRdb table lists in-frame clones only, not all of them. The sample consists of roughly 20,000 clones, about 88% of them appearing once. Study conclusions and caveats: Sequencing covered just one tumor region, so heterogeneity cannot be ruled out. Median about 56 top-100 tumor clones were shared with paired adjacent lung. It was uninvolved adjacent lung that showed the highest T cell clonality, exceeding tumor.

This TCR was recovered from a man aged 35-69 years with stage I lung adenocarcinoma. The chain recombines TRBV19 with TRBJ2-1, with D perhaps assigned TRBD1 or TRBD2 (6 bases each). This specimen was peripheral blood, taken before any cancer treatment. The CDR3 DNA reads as TGTGCCAGTAGTATGAGGGGGGTCTACAATGAGCAGTTCTTC. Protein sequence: CASSMRGVYNEQFF.